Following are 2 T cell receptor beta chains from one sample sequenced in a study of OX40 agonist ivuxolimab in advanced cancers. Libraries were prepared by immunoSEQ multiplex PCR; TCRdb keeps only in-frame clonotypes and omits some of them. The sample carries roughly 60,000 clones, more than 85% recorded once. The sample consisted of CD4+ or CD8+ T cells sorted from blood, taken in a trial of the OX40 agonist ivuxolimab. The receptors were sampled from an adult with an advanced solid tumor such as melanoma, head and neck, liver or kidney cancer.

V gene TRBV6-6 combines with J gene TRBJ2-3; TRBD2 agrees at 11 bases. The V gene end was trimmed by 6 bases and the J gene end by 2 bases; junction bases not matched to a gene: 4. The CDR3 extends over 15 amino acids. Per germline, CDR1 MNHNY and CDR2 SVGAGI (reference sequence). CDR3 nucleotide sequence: TGTGCCAGCAGCCGTAGCGGGAGGGCCACAGATACGCAGTATTTT. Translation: CASSRSGRATDTQYF.

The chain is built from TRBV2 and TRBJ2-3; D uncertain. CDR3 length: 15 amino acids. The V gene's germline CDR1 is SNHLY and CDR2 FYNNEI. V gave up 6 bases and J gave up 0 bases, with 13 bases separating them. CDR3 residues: CASRSWLGSTDTQYF. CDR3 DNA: TGTGCCAGCAGGTCTTGGTTAGGAAGCACAGATACGCAGTATTTT.